This note documents a single T cell receptor beta chain sequence. Its antigen is not identified. The assay was immunoSEQ multiplex PCR, and TCRdb's table has in-frame clones only and misses some. The data hold 80,000 to 90,000 clones, with around 89% observed a single time. The sample comes from a study of T cell responses to AZD1222 COVID-19 vaccine. Overall study findings and caveats: Seropositivity was recorded at baseline in only 6 or 7 AZD1222 recipients. Mapped onto spike, vaccine-associated CD4 TCRs spanned it and were dominant at 160-218 and 743-854. The donor cohort was predominantly white British with a female majority, and clonal diversity may have been underestimated. None of the repertoires were sampled until the peak T cell response had passed.

This sample comprised peripheral blood, obtained on day 0 of MenACWY control vaccination. This clonotype originated in an adult in good health.

As DNA, the CDR3 is TGCGCCAGCAGCTGGGGTAGCGGGAAAGACATTCAGTACTTC. It specifies CASSWGSGKDIQYF. This chain connects TRBV5-1 to TRBJ2-4, with 8 bases fitting TRBD2. V dropped 3 bases and J dropped 8; count of bases not matched to a gene: 7. CDR1 is SGHRS and CDR2 is YFSETQ in the germline V gene. This CDR3 has 14 residues.